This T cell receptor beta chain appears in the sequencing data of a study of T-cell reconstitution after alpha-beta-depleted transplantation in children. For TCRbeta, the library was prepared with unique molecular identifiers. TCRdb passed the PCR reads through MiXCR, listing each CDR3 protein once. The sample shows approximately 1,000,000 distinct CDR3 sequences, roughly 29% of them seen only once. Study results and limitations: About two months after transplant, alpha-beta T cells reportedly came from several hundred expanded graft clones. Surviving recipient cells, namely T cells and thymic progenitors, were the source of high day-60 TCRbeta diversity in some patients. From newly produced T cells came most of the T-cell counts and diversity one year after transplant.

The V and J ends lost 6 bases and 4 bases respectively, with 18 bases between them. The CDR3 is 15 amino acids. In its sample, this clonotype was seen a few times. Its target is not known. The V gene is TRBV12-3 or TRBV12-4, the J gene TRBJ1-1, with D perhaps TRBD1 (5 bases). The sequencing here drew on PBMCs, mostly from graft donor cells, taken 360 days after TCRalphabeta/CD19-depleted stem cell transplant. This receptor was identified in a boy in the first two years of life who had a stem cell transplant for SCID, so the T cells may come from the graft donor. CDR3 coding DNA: TGTGCCAGCAGCCCCAGCGGCAGGGTGGGCACTGAAGCTTTCTTT. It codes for CASSPSGRVGTEAFF.